This entry lists 5 T cell receptor beta chains sequenced from one sample in a study of vaccination and CD4 T cells after COVID-19. The study sequenced cultured CD4+ T cell DNA using the Oncomine TCR Beta short-read assay. TCRdb re-called the PCR reads through MiXCR, storing one row per CDR3 protein. The top ten clones hold 7.6% of a sample with just under 20,000 distinct CDR3 sequences, 60% to 80% of them seen once. The sample's treatment: approximately nine-day PBMC culture with coronavirus spike peptide pools or control peptides (ViraFEST assay). Their cognate antigens are unknown. Sequenced: CD4+ T cells from blood, cultured in vitro. These TCRs come from a human donor who had recovered from COVID-19.

Only a few counts were recorded for this clonotype. The V gene is TRBV19, the J gene TRBJ1-6, with 9 positions matching TRBD1. The germline CDR1 and CDR2 sequences are LNHDA and SQIVND (reference sequence). This CDR3 spans 15 amino acids. J was trimmed by 1 base and V by 7 bases; bases with no gene match: 2. The DNA of the CDR3 is TGTGCCAGTAACGACAGGGGGTCCTATAATTCACCCCTCCACTTT. Protein product: CASNDRGSYNSPLHF.

This chain uses TRBV20-1 with TRBJ1-3, with D perhaps TRBD1 (6 bases). Germline CDR1 is DFQATT and CDR2 is SNEGSKA (reference sequence). The CDR3 loop spans 15 amino acids. V was clipped by 1 base and J by 2 bases, with 12 bases between them. CDR3 region: CSARARGLAGNTIYF. The CDR3 region has the DNA TGCAGTGCTAGAGCCAGGGGTCTTGCTGGAAACACCATATATTTT.

This clonotype was recorded a few times. This chain links TRBV19 with TRBJ1-2, with D perhaps TRBD1 (5 bases). The CDR3 is 14 residues long. CDR1 LNHDA and CDR2 SQIVND come from the germline V gene (reference sequence). V gave up 6 bases and J gave up 4 bases, with 15 bases separating them. The CDR3 loop reads CASSPSQVSYGYTF. Written as DNA, the CDR3 is TGTGCCAGTAGCCCCTCACAGGTGAGCTATGGCTACACCTTC.

With respect to this clonotype: A read error is likely, as this CDR3 ends without the conserved phenylalanine or tryptophan. The chain employs TRBV10-1 and TRBJ2-2; 8 bases agree with TRBD2. The germline gives CDR1 WNHNN, CDR2 SYGVQD (reference sequence). The ends lost 7 bases at V and 5 bases at J; junction bases unmatched: 3. This CDR3 has 13 amino acids. CDR3 DNA sequence: TGCGCCAGCACTCGGGGGGGGACCGGGGAGCTGTTTTCT. Translated: CASTRGGTGELFS.

The CDR3 region has the DNA TGTGCCAGCAGCGCCCGGACAGGGGGAAATCAGCCCCAGCATTTT. This codes for CASSARTGGNQPQHF. The J gene is TRBJ1-5, the V gene TRBV7-2; 10 bases line up with TRBD1. V lost 5 bases, J lost 4 bases, and 5 bases stayed unmatched. The CDR3 extends over 15 amino acids. Germline CDR1 is SGHTA and CDR2 is FQGNSA.